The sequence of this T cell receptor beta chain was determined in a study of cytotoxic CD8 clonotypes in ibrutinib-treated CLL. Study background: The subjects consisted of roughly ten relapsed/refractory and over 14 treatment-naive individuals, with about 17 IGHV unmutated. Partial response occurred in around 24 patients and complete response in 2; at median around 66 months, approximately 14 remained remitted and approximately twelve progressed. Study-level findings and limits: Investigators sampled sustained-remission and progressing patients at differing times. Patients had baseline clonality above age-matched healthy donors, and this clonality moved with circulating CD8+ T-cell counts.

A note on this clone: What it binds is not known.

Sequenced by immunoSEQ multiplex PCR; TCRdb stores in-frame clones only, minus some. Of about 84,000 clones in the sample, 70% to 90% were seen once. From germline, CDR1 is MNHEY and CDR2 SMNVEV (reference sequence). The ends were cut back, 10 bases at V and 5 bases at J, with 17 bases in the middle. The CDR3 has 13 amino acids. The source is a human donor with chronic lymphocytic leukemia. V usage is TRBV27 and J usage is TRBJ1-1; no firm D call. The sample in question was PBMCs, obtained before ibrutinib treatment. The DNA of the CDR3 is TGTGCCACAAGGAGGGAGGAGGCGACTGAAGCTTTCTTT. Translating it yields CATRREEATEAFF.